A selection of T cell receptor beta chains follows, all from one sample in a study of blood T cell repertoires in COVID-19. Sequencing used immunoSEQ multiplex PCR; TCRdb keeps in-frame clones, though not all of them. In the table there are approximately 59,000 clones, under 85% of which are singletons. The sequenced sample was peripheral blood. The receptors derive from a woman older than 75 with acute or convalescent COVID-19. Each CDR3 is given with its conserved first and last residue. The order of the fields is CDR3 length, D gene, J gene, clone size, V gene, CDR3 protein, CDR3 DNA. The D gene is left open where the match is weak. Not all rows give a size; the values are once, few, many and, for expanded clones, a class.

>13|TRBD1|TRBJ1-2|.|TRBV29-1
CSVKQGADYGYTF
TGCAGCGTAAAACAGGGGGCAGACTATGGCTACACCTTC
>13|.|TRBJ1-5|.|TRBV12-3/TRBV12-4
CASSFVDNQPQHF
TGTGCCAGCAGTTTCGTAGACAATCAGCCCCAGCATTTT
>21|TRBD2|TRBJ2-3|.|TRBV14
CASSRFGQGRVLAGVPDTQYF
TGTGCCAGCAGCCGATTTGGACAGGGCCGGGTACTAGCGGGAGTACCAGATACGCAGTATTTT
>14|.|TRBJ2-5|.|TRBV6-5
CASSWGLQGETQYF
TGTGCCAGCAGCTGGGGGCTGCAAGGGGAGACCCAGTACTTC
>13|TRBD1|TRBJ1-1|.|TRBV20-1
CSASRGRDTEAFF
TGCAGTGCTAGTAGGGGGCGGGACACTGAAGCTTTCTTT
>14|TRBD1|TRBJ2-7|.|TRBV7-9
CASSHGTDAYEQYF
TGTGCCAGCAGCCACGGGACAGACGCCTACGAGCAGTACTTC
>13|.|TRBJ1-2|once|TRBV5-1
CASRIAGDDGYTF
TGCGCCAGCAGAATTGCAGGGGACGATGGCTACACCTTC
>20|TRBD2|TRBJ2-7|.|TRBV6-6
CASSLKLAGAMQPQSYEQYF
TGTGCCAGCAGTCTTAAACTAGCGGGGGCCATGCAGCCTCAATCCTACGAGCAGTACTTC
>16|.|TRBJ2-3|.|TRBV2
CASSARGPAGADTQYF
TGTGCCAGCAGTGCGCGGGGCCCCGCGGGCGCAGATACGCAGTATTTT
>13|TRBD1|TRBJ2-5|.|TRBV30
CAWSATGQETQYF
TGTGCCTGGAGTGCGACAGGGCAGGAGACCCAGTACTTC
>15|TRBD2|TRBJ2-3|.|TRBV19
CASSAGLHSTDTQYF
TGTGCCAGTAGTGCGGGACTACATAGCACAGATACGCAGTATTTT
>15|TRBD2|TRBJ2-4|.|TRBV30
CAWSPASGGLNIQYF
TGTGCCTGGAGCCCTGCGAGCGGGGGGTTAAACATTCAGTACTTC
>12|.|TRBJ1-2|once|TRBV19
CASSVPGYGYTF
TGTGCCAGTAGTGTTCCGGGCTATGGCTACACCTTC
>13|.|TRBJ2-7|.|TRBV7-8
CASSWTDNYEQYF
TGTGCCAGCAGCTGGACGGACAACTACGAGCAGTACTTC
>17|TRBD1|TRBJ1-6|.|TRBV6-6
CASSRGTGGYLNSPLHF
TGTGCCAGCAGTCGGGGGACAGGGGGCTATTTGAATTCACCCCTCCACTTT
>16|TRBD1|TRBJ1-2|.|TRBV30
CAWSVGDRGRAGGYTF
TGTGCCTGGAGTGTTGGGGACAGGGGGCGCGCGGGTGGCTACACCTTC
>17|.|TRBJ1-6|.|TRBV4-1
CASSLRGRGRENSPLHF
TGCGCCAGCAGCCTGCGAGGGCGGGGGCGCGAGAATTCACCCCTCCACTTT
>13|TRBD1|TRBJ1-4|.|TRBV3-1/TRBV3-2
CASSQRQGEKLFF
TGTGCCAGCAGCCAGAGACAGGGTGAAAAACTGTTTTTT
>11|.|TRBJ2-1|.|TRBV20-1
CSARVGPYQFF
TGCAGTGCTAGAGTGGGCCCATATCAGTTCTTC
>14|.|TRBJ1-4|.|TRBV3-1/TRBV3-2
CASSELATNEKLFF
TGTGCCAGCAGCGAGCTAGCAACTAATGAAAAACTGTTTTTT
>13|.|TRBJ1-6|.|TRBV30
CAWDPRRSSPLHF
TGTGCCTGGGACCCCCGGCGGTCTTCACCCCTCCACTTT
>16|.|TRBJ2-2|few|TRBV7-9
CASSFWGGTNTGELFF
TGTGCCAGCAGCTTTTGGGGAGGGACAAACACCGGGGAGCTGTTTTTT
>15|TRBD2|TRBJ2-7|.|TRBV6-6
CASSLSSGGTYEQYF
TGTGCCAGCAGTTTGTCAAGCGGGGGCACCTACGAGCAGTACTTC
>13|TRBD1|TRBJ1-1|.|TRBV12-3/TRBV12-4
CASSSRGRIEAFF
TGTGCCAGCAGCTCCAGGGGGCGGATTGAAGCTTTCTTT
>14|TRBD2|TRBJ2-7|.|TRBV18
CASSPGGAPYEQYF
TGTGCCAGCTCACCCGGGGGGGCCCCGTACGAGCAGTACTTC
>13|.|TRBJ2-7|.|TRBV19
CASMQSGVYEQYF
TGTGCCAGTATGCAGTCGGGAGTCTACGAGCAGTACTTC
>11|TRBD1|TRBJ1-1|.|TRBV14
CASSPDRGLYF
TGTGCCAGCAGCCCGGACAGGGGTTTATACTTT
>13|.|TRBJ1-6|.|TRBV7-8
CASSLGKLWPLHF
TGTGCCAGCAGCTTAGGTAAACTTTGGCCCCTCCACTTT
>12|.|TRBJ2-5|.|TRBV7-7
CASRREAETQYF
TGTGCCAGCAGAAGGGAGGCAGAGACCCAGTACTTC
>15|TRBD1|TRBJ1-2|.|TRBV2
CASSEALRGQGGYTF
TGTGCCAGCAGTGAAGCGTTGAGGGGGCAAGGCGGCTACACCTTC
>15|TRBD1|TRBJ2-7|.|TRBV5-1
CASSYSGTGGYEQYF
TGCGCCAGCAGCTACTCCGGGACAGGGGGCTACGAGCAGTACTTC
>13|TRBD1|TRBJ2-7|.|TRBV5-1
CASRDRVTYEQYF
TGCGCCAGCAGGGACAGGGTCACCTACGAGCAGTACTTC
>13|.|TRBJ1-2|.|TRBV5-4
CASIIGEGDGYTF
TGTGCCAGCATTATCGGGGAGGGTGATGGCTACACCTTC